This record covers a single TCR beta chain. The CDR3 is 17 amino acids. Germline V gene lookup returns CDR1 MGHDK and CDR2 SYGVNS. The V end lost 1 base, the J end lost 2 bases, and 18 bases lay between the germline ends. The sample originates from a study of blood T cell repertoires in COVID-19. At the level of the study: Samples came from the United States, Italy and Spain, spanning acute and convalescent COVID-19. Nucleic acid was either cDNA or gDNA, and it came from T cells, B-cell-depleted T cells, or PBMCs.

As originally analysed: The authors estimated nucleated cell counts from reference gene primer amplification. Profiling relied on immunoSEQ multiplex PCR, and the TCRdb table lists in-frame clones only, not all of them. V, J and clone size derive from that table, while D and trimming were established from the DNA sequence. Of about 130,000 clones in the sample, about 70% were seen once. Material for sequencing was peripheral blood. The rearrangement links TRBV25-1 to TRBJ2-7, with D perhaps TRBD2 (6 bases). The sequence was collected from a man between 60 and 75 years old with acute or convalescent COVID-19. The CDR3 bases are TGTGCCAGCAGTGAATTAAGGTATGGGACTGAAACCTACGAGCAGTACTTC. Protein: CASSELRYGTETYEQYF.